These 5 T cell receptor beta chains were sequenced from one sample in a study of blood T cell repertoires in COVID-19 (dated by TCRdb to about 2020). Library generation was performed with the immunoSEQ multiplex PCR assay. TCRdb limited this immuneACCESS table to in-frame rearrangements with V and J called. A share of clones is missing; checked studies link under half to unresolved V genes, and the rest is unexplained. The sample profile shows 350,000 to 450,000 clones; roughly 90% of them were found once. The ten top clones hold less than 1.5% of the sample. The sequenced sample consisted of PBMCs or T cells enriched from blood (not recorded which). These TCRs come from a woman aged 18 to 35 who had been exposed to COVID-19.

V and J are TRBV3-1 (or the pseudogene TRBV3-2) and TRBJ2-1; no clear D. The germline V gene encodes CDR1 LGHDT and CDR2 YNNKEL (reference sequence). The CDR3 spans 12 residues. V gave up 1 base and J gave up 12 bases, with 10 bases separating them. CDR3 region: CASSQAEQRQFF. CDR3 in DNA: TGTGCCAGCAGCCAAGCGGAGCAGAGGCAGTTCTTC.

The rearrangement joins TRBV5-4 to TRBJ2-5; 14 bases line up with TRBD2. V lost 4 bases and J lost 5; bases outside the gene matches: 4. This CDR3 comprises 15 residues. Germline V lookup: CDR1 SGHNT, CDR2 YYREEE (reference sequence). DNA for the CDR3: TGTGCCAGCAGCCGGACTAGCGGGAGGCAGGAGACCCAGTACTTC. It is translated as CASSRTSGRQETQYF.

The chain joins TRBV6-5 to TRBJ1-4; the match to TRBD1 covers 10 bases. V lost 5 bases, J lost 8 bases, and 8 bases stayed unmatched. CDR1 is MNHEY and CDR2 is SVGAGI in the germline V gene. CDR3 length: 15 amino acids. The CDR3 DNA reads TGTGCCAGCAGTCATCCGGGACAGGGGTACGAAAAACTGTTTTTT. Encoded protein: CASSHPGQGYEKLFF.

V gene TRBV19 combines with J gene TRBJ2-5; D possibly corresponds to TRBD2 (5 bases). V lost 0 bases, J lost 7 bases, and 15 bases lay in between. The CDR3 consists of 15 residues. Germline V gene data show CDR1 as LNHDA and CDR2 as SQIVND (reference sequence). The CDR3 reads CASSIDPGRGSTQYF. The CDR3 DNA is TGTGCCAGTAGTATAGACCCGGGCAGAGGGTCGACCCAGTACTTC. Combining the CDR3 with reference TRBV19 and TRBJ2-5 gives the whole variable domain DGGITQSPKYLFRKEGQNVTLSCEQNLNHDAMYWYRQDPGQGLRLIYYSQIVNDFQKGDIAEGYSVSREKKESFPLTVTSAQKNPTAFYLCASSIDPGRGSTQYFGPGTRLLVL.

This clone was observed a few times. The rearrangement links TRBV6-1 to TRBJ1-5; D call uncertain. The V end was cut by 1 base, the J end by 4 bases, with 11 bases between. CDR1 and CDR2 (germline): MNHNS, SASEGT. The CDR3 has 15 residues. The CDR3: CASSEEGGPNQPQHF. Here the CDR3 DNA reads TGTGCCAGCAGTGAAGAGGGAGGTCCTAATCAGCCCCAGCATTTT.